This T cell receptor beta chain was profiled in a study of blood T cell repertoires in COVID-19. Looking at the study overall: From T cells, B-cell-depleted T cells, or PBMCs came the material, which was cDNA or gDNA.

As to this clone: Its ends do not fully match the called genes, so a read error is possible.

Under the authors' procedure: Cell counts per sample came from amplifying reference gene primers. Using immunoSEQ multiplex PCR, the repertoire was profiled, and TCRdb retains in-frame clones only, with some absent. V and J calls and clone size are those listed in that table; D and trimming were worked out from the DNA. The sample gives about 150,000 clones, 85% to 90% of which show up once; roughly 13% is in the top ten. CDR1 is SGHNT and CDR2 is YYREEE in the germline V gene (reference sequence). This CDR3 contains 12 residues. The receptor was derived from a young man with COVID-19, enrolled during active disease. The sequenced material came from peripheral blood. The chain uses TRBV5-4 and TRBJ1-4, with D possibly matching TRBD1 (5 bases). CDR3 DNA sequence: TGTGCCAGCAGCCCCCCTCAGGGAGGGCTGCTTTTT. This translates into CASSPPQGGLLF.